These 13 T cell receptor beta chains were all obtained from the same sample, sequenced in a study of T cell repertoires in cytomegalovirus infection (dated by TCRdb to the late 2010s). These receptors' antigens are unknown. What this sample's treatment or condition label stands for: in vitro stimulation with specific CMV peptide epitopes to enrich CMV-specific T cells. The sample was run on an Illumina HiSeq 1500. TCRdb took the public reads, trimmed them with fastp at Q25, ran MiXCR for clone calling and kept in-frame beta chains. Rows are unified per CDR3 protein, each entry keeping the most common DNA and genes. This sample holds about 20,000 distinct CDR3 sequences; 35% to 45% were observed only once. Roughly 94% of the sample is held by the ten biggest clonotypes. The sequenced sample was CD8+ T cells from cultured PBMCs, obtained from culture after CMV antigen stimulation. Source of these receptors: a human donor in good health (CMV status not recorded). Some clones in this sample may be carry-over from other donors' samples.

This clonotype was seen a handful of times. The gene calls are TRBV6-2 or TRBV6-3 and TRBJ1-1; D call uncertain. CDR1 MNHEY and CDR2 SVGEGT come from the germline V gene. Trimming took off 2 bases at V and 0 bases at J, with 10 bases between the two ends. CDR3 size: 15 residues. The DNA for the CDR3 is TGTGCCAGCAGTTACCCGGGCAGCCTGAACACTGAAGCTTTCTTT. Translation: CASSYPGSLNTEAFF.

In this sample, this clonotype turned up many times. The V gene is TRBV7-2, the J gene TRBJ2-7; D remains ambiguous. The CDR3 is 12 residues long. Looked up from germline, CDR1 is SGHTA and CDR2 is FQGNSA. V lost 4 bases, J lost 5 bases, and 9 bases lay in between. The DNA for the CDR3 is TGTGCCAGCAGCTATCCAGGTAACGAGCAGTACTTC. Protein: CASSYPGNEQYF.

This clonotype was found a few times. V and J are TRBV5-4 and TRBJ2-5; the match to TRBD2 covers 14 bases. The germline gives CDR1 SGHNT, CDR2 YYREEE (reference sequence). The CDR3 contains 17 residues. After removal of 4 bases from V and 0 bases from J, the junction contained 5 bases not matched to a gene. In nucleotides, the CDR3 is TGTGCCAGCAGCGCCGGGACTAGCGGGGGCTACCAAGAGACCCAGTACTTC. Translating gives CASSAGTSGGYQETQYF.

This clonotype was observed at least ten times. V is TRBV7-2 and J is TRBJ2-7; tentatively, D is TRBD2 (6 bases). Trimming shortened V by 5 bases and J by 2 bases, and 13 bases separated the two germline ends. Germline loops: CDR1 SGHTA, CDR2 FQGNSA. There are 14 residues in the CDR3. The CDR3 coding sequence is TGTGCCAGCAGCCGCCAGCGGGCAGCCTACGAGCAGTACTTC. Its protein is CASSRQRAAYEQYF.

J is TRBJ1-2 and V is TRBV27, with a tentative D call TRBD1 (5 bases). CDR1 MNHEY and CDR2 SMNVEV come from the germline V gene (reference sequence). With 6 bases removed from V and 4 bases from J, the gap between germline ends came to 18 bases. The CDR3 is 15 residues long. The CDR3 nucleotides are TGTGCCAGCAGCCCGACCGGGGGGTTGGGCTATGGCTACACCTTC. It yields the protein CASSPTGGLGYGYTF.

This chain uses TRBV7-9 with TRBJ1-1; 11 bases match TRBD1. The CDR3 spans 14 residues. V shed 8 bases, J shed 4 bases, and the junction held 6 bases outside the gene matches. Looked up from germline, CDR1 is SEHNR and CDR2 is FQNEAQ (reference sequence). CDR3 nucleotide sequence: TGTGCCAGCGTAGGACAGGGGGCTTCCACTGAAGCTTTCTTT. It yields the protein CASVGQGASTEAFF.

The chain is built from TRBV14 and TRBJ2-3, with a possible D match to TRBD1 (6 bases). The CDR3 covers 15 residues. V lost 4 bases and J 5 bases, leaving 16 bases between the germline ends. Germline V gene data show CDR1 as SGHDN and CDR2 as FVKESK. The CDR3 nucleotides read TGTGCCAGCAGCCCCGTCACAGGGTGGGTAGATACGCAGTATTTT. Protein product: CASSPVTGWVDTQYF.

This chain uses TRBV6-8 with TRBJ1-1, with D perhaps matching TRBD1 (5 bases). The germline V gene has CDR1 MNHGY and CDR2 SAAAGT. V lost 9 bases, J lost 5 bases, and 19 bases lay in between. The CDR3 runs to 14 residues. In DNA form, the CDR3 reads TGTGCCAGTCAACCGGGGGGTAAGTGGACTGAAGCTTTCTTT. Translation: CASQPGGKWTEAFF.

J is TRBJ1-1 and V is TRBV13; 8 bases agree with TRBD1. This CDR3 is built from 13 residues. V lost 0 bases to trimming and J lost 6 bases; unmatched junction nucleotides: 0. Looked up from germline, CDR1 is PRHDT and CDR2 is FYEKMQ (reference sequence). CDR3 nucleotides: TGTGCCAGCAGCTTAGGACAGGGGGCTGAAGCTTTCTTT. It is translated as CASSLGQGAEAFF.

The chain has TRBV7-6 and TRBJ2-2, with D possibly matching TRBD2 (6 bases). CDR3 size: 17 residues. The germline V and J ends were trimmed by 1 base and 4 bases, with 16 bases remaining between them. CDR1 and CDR2 from the germline V gene are SGHVS and FNYEAQ. CDR3 in DNA: TGTGCCAGCAGCTTAGAATTTAGGGGAGGAGGCACCGGGGAGCTGTTTTTT. Encoded protein: CASSLEFRGGGTGELFF. The complete variable domain, with remaining parts taken from reference TRBV7-6 and TRBJ2-2, reads GAGVSQSPRYKVTKRGQDVALRCDPISGHVSLYWYRQALGQGPEFLTYFNYEAQQDKSGLPNDRFSAERPEGSISTLTIQRTEQRDSAMYRCASSLEFRGGGTGELFFGEGSRLTVL.

A single count supports this clonotype. The rearrangement uses TRBV6-6 and TRBJ1-1; D unresolved. Germline V gene sequence: CDR1 MNHNY, CDR2 SVGAGI (reference sequence). The V end was cut by 0 bases, the J end by 4 bases, with 9 bases between. CDR3 length equals 14 residues. The CDR3 protein is CASSYSSSGTEAFF. The DNA for the CDR3 is TGTGCCAGCAGTTACTCGTCCAGTGGCACTGAAGCTTTCTTT.

Points on this clonotype: Possible read error: a much larger clone is one base away. The chain is built from TRBV6-4 and TRBJ2-1, with 11 bases aligning to TRBD1. The CDR3 is 15 residues long. Germline assignment: CDR1 MRHNA and CDR2 SNTAGT. CDR3 in amino acids: CACSVGTGGYNEQFF. In DNA form, the CDR3 reads TGTGCCTGCAGTGTTGGGACAGGGGGCTACAATGAGCAGTTCTTC.

The chain employs TRBV7-8 and TRBJ1-3; tentative D call: TRBD1 (5 bases). Germline loops: CDR1 SGHVS, CDR2 FQNEAQ. The V end was cut by 1 base, the J end by 0 bases, with 13 bases between. The CDR3 is 17 amino acids. CDR3 residues: CASSLGDGFISGNTIYF. The CDR3 DNA sequence: TGTGCCAGCAGCTTAGGGGACGGATTCATCTCTGGAAACACCATATATTTT.